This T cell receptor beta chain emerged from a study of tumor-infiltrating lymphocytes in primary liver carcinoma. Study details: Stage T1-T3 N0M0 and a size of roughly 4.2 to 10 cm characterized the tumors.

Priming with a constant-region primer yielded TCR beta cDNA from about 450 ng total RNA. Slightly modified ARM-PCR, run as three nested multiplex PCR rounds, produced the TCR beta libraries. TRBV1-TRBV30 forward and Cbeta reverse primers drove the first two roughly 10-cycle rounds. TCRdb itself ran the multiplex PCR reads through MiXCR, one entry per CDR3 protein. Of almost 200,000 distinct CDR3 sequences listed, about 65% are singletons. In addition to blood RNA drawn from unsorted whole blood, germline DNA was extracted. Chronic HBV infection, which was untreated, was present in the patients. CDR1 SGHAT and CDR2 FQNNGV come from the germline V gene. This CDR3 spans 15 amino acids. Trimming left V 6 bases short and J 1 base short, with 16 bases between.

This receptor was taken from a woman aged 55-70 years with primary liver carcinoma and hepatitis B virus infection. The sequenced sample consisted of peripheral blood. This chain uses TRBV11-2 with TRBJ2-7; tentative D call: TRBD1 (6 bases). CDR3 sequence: CASSRGGERSYEQYF. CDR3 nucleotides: TGTGCCAGCAGTCGAGGGGGTGAAAGGTCCTACGAGCAGTACTTC.